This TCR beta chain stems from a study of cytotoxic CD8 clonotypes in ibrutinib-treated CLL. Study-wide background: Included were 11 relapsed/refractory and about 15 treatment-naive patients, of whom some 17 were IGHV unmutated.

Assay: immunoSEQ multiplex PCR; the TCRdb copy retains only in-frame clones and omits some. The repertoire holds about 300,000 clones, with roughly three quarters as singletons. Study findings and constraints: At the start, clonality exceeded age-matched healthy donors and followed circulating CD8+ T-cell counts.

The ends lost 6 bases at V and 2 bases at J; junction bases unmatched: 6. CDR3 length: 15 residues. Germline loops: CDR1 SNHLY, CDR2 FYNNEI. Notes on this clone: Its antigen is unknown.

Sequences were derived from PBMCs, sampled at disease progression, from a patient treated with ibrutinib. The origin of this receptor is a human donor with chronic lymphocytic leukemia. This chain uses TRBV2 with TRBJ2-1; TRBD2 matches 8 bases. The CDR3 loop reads CASRMREAAYNEQFF. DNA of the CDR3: TGTGCCAGCAGGATGCGGGAGGCCGCCTACAATGAGCAGTTCTTC. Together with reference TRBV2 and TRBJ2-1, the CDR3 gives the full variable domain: EPEVTQTPSHQVTQMGQEVILRCVPISNHLYFYWYRQILGQKVEFLVSFYNNEISEKSEIFDDQFSVERPDGSNFTLKIRSTKLEDSAMYFCASRMREAAYNEQFFGPGTRLTVL.